These T cell receptor beta chains were read from a single sample in a study of Graves' ophthalmopathy and Graves' hyperthyroidism. A single record per CDR3 protein comes from TCRdb applying MiXCR to the multiplex PCR reads. The sample carries some 750,000 distinct CDR3 sequences, 35% to 50% recorded once. The source material was peripheral blood. These receptors all stem from an adult man with Graves' ophthalmopathy. The CDR3 runs from the conserved cysteine through the conserved F or W. D genes are given only for firm matches. Rows may omit the clone size; those that give it use once, few, many or a size class.

.	once	TRBV15	TRBJ1-2	CATSSRDVRGVFEGYTF	TGTGCCACCAGCAGCCGTGACGTTAGGGGGGTGTTCGAAGGCTACACCTTC
.	many	TRBV7-8	TRBJ1-1	CASRPVGSTEAFF	TGTGCCAGCAGGCCCGTGGGTTCCACTGAAGCTTTCTTT
TRBD1	.	TRBV20-1	TRBJ1-1	CSAREGTGMNTEAFF	TGCAGTGCTAGAGAAGGGACAGGGATGAACACTGAAGCTTTCTTT
TRBD1	few	TRBV7-9	TRBJ1-1	CASSLRNQGASEAFF	TGTGCCAGCAGCTTAAGAAACCAGGGGGCCTCTGAAGCTTTCTTT
.	many	TRBV7-9	TRBJ1-6	CASSEGGHNSPLHF	TGTGCCAGCAGCGAGGGGGGCCATAATTCACCCCTCCACTTT
.	.	TRBV2	TRBJ2-7	CASSFAGTDQYF	TGTGCCAGCAGTTTTGCAGGGACCGATCAGTACTTC
TRBD1	.	TRBV7-9	TRBJ1-2	CASSDTGTGYGYTF	TGTGCCAGCAGCGACACCGGGACAGGCTATGGCTACACCTTC
.	.	TRBV10-2	TRBJ1-2	CASSESQDAAYGYTF	TGCGCCAGCAGTGAGTCACAAGACGCAGCCTATGGCTACACCTTC
TRBD1	once	TRBV2	TRBJ1-5	CARVEGASNQPQHF	TGTGCCCGAGTGGAGGGGGCGAGCAATCAGCCCCAGCATTTT
.	once	TRBV2	TRBJ2-7	CASRPRGGAYF	TGTGCCAGCAGGCCAAGGGGGGGGGCGTACTTC